This TCR beta chain was documented in a study of T cells in Graves' hyperthyroidism and ophthalmopathy (dated by TCRdb to between 2018 and 2021). For the study in its entirety: Peripheral blood samples were taken at initial diagnosis, before any treatment was given. To identify distinguishing TCR V-J signatures, a discovery cohort of 100 or so patients was used, comprising 43 with Graves' ophthalmopathy and 55 to 65 with stable Graves' hyperthyroidism. Whether ophthalmopathy could be predicted prospectively was tested in an independent validation cohort made up of about 18 hyperthyroidism patients plus 17 patients who later progressed to ophthalmopathy. The roughly 90 discovery patients were divided at random into training and test sets in a 7:3 ratio. In roughly six Graves' hyperthyroidism patients, the study also compared T-cell repertoires from thyroid tissue with T-cell repertoires from blood. After blood sampling, hyperthyroidism patients were treated with methimazole at a starting dose of 30 mg daily, and ophthalmopathy patients were treated with high-dose intravenous methylprednisolone. According to the paper, TCR Vbeta CDR3 sequencing was carried out on some 130 peripheral blood samples, which came from more than 40 ophthalmopathy, 80 or so hyperthyroidism and roughly 17 progressor patients.

Stable Graves' hyperthyroidism was defined as the absence of progression to ophthalmopathy over 18 months of follow-up. Hyperthyroidism patients were newly diagnosed, had a disease duration of under 2 months, and were aged 18 to 65 years. Any patient with an uncontrolled infection, another autoimmune disease, pregnancy or lactation was excluded. Diagnoses relied on clinical symptoms, serum thyroxine and TRAb, thyroid ultrasound and orbital computed tomography. PBMCs were separated from roughly 9.6 ml of fresh peripheral blood using Ficoll-Paque density gradient centrifugation. Total RNA was extracted with Trizol reagent, and quality was checked on an Agilent 2100 Bioanalyzer. Amplification of TCR beta CDR3 regions was carried out from RNA transcripts. The TCR CDR3 was subjected to a first round of RT-PCR using the HTBI primer set and the Qiagen OneStep RT-PCR kit. The libraries were constructed in a second round of multiplex PCR and then size-selected and purified. The libraries were sequenced on an Illumina HiSeq2000 using paired-end 100 bp reads. In the original analysis: Raw data were processed with SOAPnuke, discarding reads with adapters, uncalled bases, mean Phred below 15, or no exact constant-primer or identifier match. COPE v1.2.5 was used to merge high-quality paired reads, and clonotypes were defined as unique nucleotide sequences. Clonotypes were aligned to IMGT TRBV, TRBD and TRBJ reference segments using MiTCR v1.1. The analysis was restricted to V-J combinations with a frequency above 0.0001, which together covered roughly 99% of the repertoires. The TCS score was defined as the ratio of F50 (clonal expansion) to E x V (chaos), calculated using BLOSUM62-based TCRdist between CDR3 peptides within each V-J. Welch's t-statistics and random forest reduced around 550 V-J features to about 12, which were used in a naive Bayes classifier (R e1071). TCRdb trimmed public reads at Q25 via fastp, called clones via MiXCR and kept in-frame beta chains. Identical CDR3 protein sequences are pooled into one entry, listed with their most common genes and DNA. The V and J calls follow TCRdb's processing rather than the paper's. This sample lists 300,000 to 400,000 distinct CDR3 sequences; about 15% were detected once. The ten largest clones represent around 10% of the sample.

This clonotype was detected many times. Its antigen specificity is not known. It has no much larger one-base neighbor in the sample; base qualities were not kept. Per the germline V gene, SNHLY is the CDR1 and FYNNEI is the CDR2. The CDR3 measures 13 amino acids from cysteine to phenylalanine. Here the CDR3 DNA is all that survives: 39 bases in frame from base 1. Trimming costs V 7 bases and J 3 bases, and their ends lie 10 bases apart. The study at large found these results: No statistical method was used to fix the sample size in advance, and group allocation was not hidden from the investigators. Blood samples also contained most of the expanded thyroid clonotypes (frequency above 0.001), which suggests that blood repertoires may reflect thyroid immune responses. In cross-validation, a model built on a 13 V-J signature told ophthalmopathy apart from stable hyperthyroidism with roughly 87% sensitivity and about 81% specificity, and in testing the same model reached 80%/75%. In validation, the model predicted progression to ophthalmopathy with approximately 70% sensitivity and 72% to 75% specificity, a median of around six months before onset.

The TCR originated in a woman aged 60 to 75 with Graves' hyperthyroidism. The sample comprised blood. The chain is assembled from TRBV2 and TRBJ2-1; no D segment can be confidently identified. The DNA reads as follows: TGTGCCAGCAACGTCAACCACTACAATGAGCAGTTCTTC. This is translated as CASNVNHYNEQFF. Reference TRBV2 and TRBJ2-1 genes cover what lies past the CDR3, so the full variable domain is EPEVTQTPSHQVTQMGQEVILRCVPISNHLYFYWYRQILGQKVEFLVSFYNNEISEKSEIFDDQFSVERPDGSNFTLKIRSTKLEDSAMYFCASNVNHYNEQFFGPGTRLTVL.